The TCR beta chain under discussion was sequenced for a study of Graves' ophthalmopathy and Graves' hyperthyroidism. The TCR beta CDR3 regions underwent amplification from RNA transcripts. The first-round RT-PCR employed HTBI primers together with the Qiagen OneStep RT-PCR kit. A multiplex PCR was then performed as the second round. TCRdb reanalysed the multiplex PCR reads using MiXCR and keeps one entry per CDR3 protein. The sample contains some 350,000 distinct CDR3 sequences, about a sixth of which appear only once. Ten or more counts support this clonotype. Germline V gene data show CDR1 as MGHDK and CDR2 as SYGVNS. Trimming took off 4 bases at V and 5 bases at J, with 8 bases between the two ends. There are 12 residues in the CDR3.

This receptor was taken from an adult woman with stable Graves' hyperthyroidism. The rearrangement joins TRBV25-1 to TRBJ1-1, with TRBD1 as a possible D gene (6 bases). Sample: peripheral blood. In DNA, the CDR3 is TGTGCCAGCAGTGGAGGACAGACTGAAGCTTTCTTT. Translated, it gives CASSGGQTEAFF.